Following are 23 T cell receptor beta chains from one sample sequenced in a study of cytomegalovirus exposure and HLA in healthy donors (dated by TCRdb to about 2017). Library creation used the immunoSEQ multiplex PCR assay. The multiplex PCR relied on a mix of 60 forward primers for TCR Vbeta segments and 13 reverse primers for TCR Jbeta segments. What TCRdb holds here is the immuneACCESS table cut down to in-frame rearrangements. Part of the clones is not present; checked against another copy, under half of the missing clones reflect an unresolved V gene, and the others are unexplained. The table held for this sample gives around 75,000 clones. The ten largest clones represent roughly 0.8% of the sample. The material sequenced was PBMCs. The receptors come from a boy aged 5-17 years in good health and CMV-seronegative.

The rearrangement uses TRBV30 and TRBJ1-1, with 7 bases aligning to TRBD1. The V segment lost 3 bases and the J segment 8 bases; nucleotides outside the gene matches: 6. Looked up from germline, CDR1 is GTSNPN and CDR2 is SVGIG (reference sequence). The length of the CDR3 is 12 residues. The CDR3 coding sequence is TGTGCCTGGAGAGAAACACAGGGGGAAGCTTTCTTT. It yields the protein CAWRETQGEAFF. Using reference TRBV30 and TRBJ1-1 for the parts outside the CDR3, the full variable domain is SQTIHQWPATLVQPVGSPLSLECTVEGTSNPNLYWYRQAAGRGLQLLFYSVGIGQISSEVPQNLSASRPQDRQFILSSKKLLLSDSGFYLCAWRETQGEAFFGQGTRLTVV.

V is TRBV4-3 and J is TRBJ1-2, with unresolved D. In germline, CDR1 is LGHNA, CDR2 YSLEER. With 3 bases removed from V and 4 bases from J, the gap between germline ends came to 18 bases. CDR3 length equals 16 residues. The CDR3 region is CASSQDGLKTLYGYTF. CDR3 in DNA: TGCGCCAGCAGCCAGGACGGACTAAAGACGCTCTATGGCTACACCTTC.

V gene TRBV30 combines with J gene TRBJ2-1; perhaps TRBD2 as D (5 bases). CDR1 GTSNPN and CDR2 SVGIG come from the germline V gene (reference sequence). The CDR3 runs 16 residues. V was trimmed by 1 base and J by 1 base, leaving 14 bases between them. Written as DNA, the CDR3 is TGTGCCTGGAGTGAAGCGGCCGGGGTATCCTACAATGAGCAGTTCTTC. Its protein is CAWSEAAGVSYNEQFF.

The CDR3: CASGLGLPGTEAFF. The DNA of the CDR3 is TGTGCTAGTGGTTTGGGACTACCGGGGACTGAAGCTTTCTTT. The J gene is TRBJ1-1, the V gene TRBV12-5; D remains ambiguous. CDR3 length equals 14 residues. V shed 1 base and J shed 5 bases, with 11 bases lying between them. Germline loops: CDR1 LGHNT, CDR2 FRNRAP.

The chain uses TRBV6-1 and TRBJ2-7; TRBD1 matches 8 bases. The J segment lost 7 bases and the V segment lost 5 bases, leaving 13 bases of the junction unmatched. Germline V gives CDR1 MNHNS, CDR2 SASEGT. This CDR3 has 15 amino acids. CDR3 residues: CASSITGGPRREQYF. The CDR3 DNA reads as TGTGCCAGCAGTATTACAGGGGGACCCCGCAGAGAGCAGTACTTC.

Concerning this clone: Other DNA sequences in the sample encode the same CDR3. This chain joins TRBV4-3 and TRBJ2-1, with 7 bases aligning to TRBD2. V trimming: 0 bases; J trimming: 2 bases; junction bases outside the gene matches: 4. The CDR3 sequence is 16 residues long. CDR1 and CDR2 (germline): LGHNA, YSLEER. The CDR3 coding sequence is TGCGCCAGCAGCCAAGATCCCCGGGGGGCCTACAATGAGCAGTTCTTC. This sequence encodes CASSQDPRGAYNEQFF.

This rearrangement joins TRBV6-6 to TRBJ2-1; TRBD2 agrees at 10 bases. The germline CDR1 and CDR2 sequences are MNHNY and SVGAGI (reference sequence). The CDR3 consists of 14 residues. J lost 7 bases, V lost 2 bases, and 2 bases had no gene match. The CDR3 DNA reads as TGTGCCAGCAGTTACCCTAGCGGGGGAAATGAGCAGTTCTTC. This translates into CASSYPSGGNEQFF.

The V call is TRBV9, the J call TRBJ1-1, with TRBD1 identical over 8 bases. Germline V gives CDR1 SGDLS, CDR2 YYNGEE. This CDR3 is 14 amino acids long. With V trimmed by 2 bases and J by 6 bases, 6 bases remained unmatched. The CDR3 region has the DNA TGTGCCAGCAGCGTGACAGGGGTGTCGGCTGAAGCTTTCTTT. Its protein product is CASSVTGVSAEAFF.

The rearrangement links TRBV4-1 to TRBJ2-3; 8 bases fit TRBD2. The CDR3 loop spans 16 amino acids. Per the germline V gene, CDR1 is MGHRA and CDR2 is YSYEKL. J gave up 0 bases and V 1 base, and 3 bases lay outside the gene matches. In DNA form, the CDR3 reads TGCGCCAGCAGCCAAGGAACTAGCGGTAGCACAGATACGCAGTATTTT. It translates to CASSQGTSGSTDTQYF.

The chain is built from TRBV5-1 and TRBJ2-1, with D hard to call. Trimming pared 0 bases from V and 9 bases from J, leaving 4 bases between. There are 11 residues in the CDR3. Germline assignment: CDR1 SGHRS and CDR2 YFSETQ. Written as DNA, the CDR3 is TGCGCCAGCAGCTTGGGGGCTGAGCAGTTCTTC. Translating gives CASSLGAEQFF.

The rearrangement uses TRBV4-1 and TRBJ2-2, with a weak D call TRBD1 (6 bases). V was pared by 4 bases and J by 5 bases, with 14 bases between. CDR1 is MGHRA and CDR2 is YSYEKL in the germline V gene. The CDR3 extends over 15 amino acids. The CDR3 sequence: CASSRETGWTGELFF. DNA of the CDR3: TGCGCCAGCAGCCGAGAGACAGGTTGGACCGGGGAGCTGTTTTTT.

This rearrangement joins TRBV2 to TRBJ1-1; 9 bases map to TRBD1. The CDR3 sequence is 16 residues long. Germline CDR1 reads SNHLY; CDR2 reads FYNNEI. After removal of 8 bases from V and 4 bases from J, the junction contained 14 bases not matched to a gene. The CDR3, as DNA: TGTGCCAGCTGCATTCTGGGGACAGGGTTGTTCACTGAAGCTTTCTTT. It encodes CASCILGTGLFTEAFF.

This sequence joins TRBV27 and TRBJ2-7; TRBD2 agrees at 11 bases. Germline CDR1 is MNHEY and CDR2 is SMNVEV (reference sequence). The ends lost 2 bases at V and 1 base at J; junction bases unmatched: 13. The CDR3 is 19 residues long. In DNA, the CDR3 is TGTGCCAGCAGTTTAAAGCCGGGGGCCTGGACTAGCGGGTCCTACGAGCAGTACTTC. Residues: CASSLKPGAWTSGSYEQYF.

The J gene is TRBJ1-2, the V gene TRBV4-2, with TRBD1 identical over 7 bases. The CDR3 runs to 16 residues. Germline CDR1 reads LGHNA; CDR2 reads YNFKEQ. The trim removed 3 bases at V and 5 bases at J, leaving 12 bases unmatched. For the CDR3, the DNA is TGTGCCAGCAGCCAGGTTGGGACAGACATAGGGTATGGCTACACCTTC. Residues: CASSQVGTDIGYGYTF.

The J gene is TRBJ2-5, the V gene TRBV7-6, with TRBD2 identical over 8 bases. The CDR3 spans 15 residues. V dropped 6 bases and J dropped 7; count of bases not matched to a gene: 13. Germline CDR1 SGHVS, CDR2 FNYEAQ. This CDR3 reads CASSLQAGVQGTQYF. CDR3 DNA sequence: TGTGCCAGCAGTCTACAAGCGGGAGTACAGGGGACCCAGTACTTC.

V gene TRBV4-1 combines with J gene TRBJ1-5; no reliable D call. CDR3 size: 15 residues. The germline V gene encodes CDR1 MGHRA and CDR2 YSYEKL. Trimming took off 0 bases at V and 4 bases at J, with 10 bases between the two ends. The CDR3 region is CASSQDPGGNQPQHF. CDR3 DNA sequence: TGCGCCAGCAGCCAAGATCCGGGAGGGAATCAGCCCCAGCATTTT.

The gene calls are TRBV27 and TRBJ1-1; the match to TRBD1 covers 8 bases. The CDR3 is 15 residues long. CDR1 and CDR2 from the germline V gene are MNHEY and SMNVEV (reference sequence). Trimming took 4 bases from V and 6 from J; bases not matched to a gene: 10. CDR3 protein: CASSSTQGQGAEAFF. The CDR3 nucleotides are TGTGCCAGCAGTTCCACCCAAGGACAGGGTGCTGAAGCTTTCTTT.

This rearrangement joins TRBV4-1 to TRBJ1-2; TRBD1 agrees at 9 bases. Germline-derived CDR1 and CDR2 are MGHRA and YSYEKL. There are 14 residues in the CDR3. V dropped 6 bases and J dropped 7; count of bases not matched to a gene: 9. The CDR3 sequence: CASRPPGQGGGYTF. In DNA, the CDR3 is TGCGCCAGCAGGCCACCGGGACAGGGAGGTGGCTACACCTTC.

The CDR3 DNA reads TGTGCCAGTAGTACACGACAGAATCAGCCCCAGCATTTT. It yields the protein CASSTRQNQPQHF. This chain connects TRBV19 to TRBJ1-5, with D perhaps matching TRBD1 (5 bases). The ends were cut back, 4 bases at V and 4 bases at J, with 8 bases in the middle. The CDR3 extends over 13 amino acids. Germline lookup yields CDR1 LNHDA and CDR2 SQIVND (reference sequence). Together with reference TRBV19 and TRBJ1-5, the CDR3 gives the full variable domain: DGGITQSPKYLFRKEGQNVTLSCEQNLNHDAMYWYRQDPGQGLRLIYYSQIVNDFQKGDIAEGYSVSREKKESFPLTVTSAQKNPTAFYLCASSTRQNQPQHFGDGTRLSIL.

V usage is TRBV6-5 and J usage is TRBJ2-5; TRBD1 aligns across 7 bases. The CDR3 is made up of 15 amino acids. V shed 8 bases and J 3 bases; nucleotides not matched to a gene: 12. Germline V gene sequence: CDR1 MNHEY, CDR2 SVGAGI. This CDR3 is CASYSRRGLEETQYF. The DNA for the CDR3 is TGTGCCAGCTACTCCCGAAGGGGGCTAGAAGAGACCCAGTACTTC.

The CDR3 sequence is CASSPWASRSYEQYF. In DNA form, the CDR3 reads TGTGCCAGCTCACCATGGGCTAGCCGATCCTACGAGCAGTACTTC. This chain uses TRBV18 with TRBJ2-7; a weak D match, TRBD2 (5 bases). Trimming removed 2 bases at V and 1 base at J, with 12 bases between. The CDR3 contains 15 residues. Germline-derived CDR1 and CDR2 are KGHSH and LQKENI.

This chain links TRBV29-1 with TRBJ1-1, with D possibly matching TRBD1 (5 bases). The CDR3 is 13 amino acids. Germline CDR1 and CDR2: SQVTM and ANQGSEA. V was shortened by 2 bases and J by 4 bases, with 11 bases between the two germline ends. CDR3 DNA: TGCAGCGTTGAACGGCTCACAGGCACTGAAGCTTTCTTT. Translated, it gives CSVERLTGTEAFF. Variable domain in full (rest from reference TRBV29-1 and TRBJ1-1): SAVISQKPSRDICQRGTSLTIQCQVDSQVTMMFWYRQQPGQSLTLIATANQGSEATYESGFVIDKFPISRPNLTFSTLTVSNMSPEDSSIYLCSVERLTGTEAFFGQGTRLTVV.

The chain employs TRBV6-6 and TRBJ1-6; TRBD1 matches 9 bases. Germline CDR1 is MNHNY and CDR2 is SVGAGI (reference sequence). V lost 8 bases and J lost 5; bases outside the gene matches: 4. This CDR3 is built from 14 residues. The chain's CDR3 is CASGRTGDNSPLHF. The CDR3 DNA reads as TGTGCCAGCGGCCGGACAGGGGATAATTCACCCCTCCACTTT.